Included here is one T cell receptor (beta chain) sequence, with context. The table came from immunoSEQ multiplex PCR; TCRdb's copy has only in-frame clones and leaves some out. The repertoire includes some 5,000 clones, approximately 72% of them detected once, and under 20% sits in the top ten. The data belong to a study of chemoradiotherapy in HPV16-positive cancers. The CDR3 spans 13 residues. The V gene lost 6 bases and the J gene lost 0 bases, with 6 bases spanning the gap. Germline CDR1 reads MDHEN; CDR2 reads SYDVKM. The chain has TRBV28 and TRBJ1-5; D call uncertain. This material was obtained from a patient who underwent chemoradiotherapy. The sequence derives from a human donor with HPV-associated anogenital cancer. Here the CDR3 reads CASRGYSNQPQHF. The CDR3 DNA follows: TGTGCCAGCAGGGGGTATAGCAATCAGCCCCAGCATTTT.